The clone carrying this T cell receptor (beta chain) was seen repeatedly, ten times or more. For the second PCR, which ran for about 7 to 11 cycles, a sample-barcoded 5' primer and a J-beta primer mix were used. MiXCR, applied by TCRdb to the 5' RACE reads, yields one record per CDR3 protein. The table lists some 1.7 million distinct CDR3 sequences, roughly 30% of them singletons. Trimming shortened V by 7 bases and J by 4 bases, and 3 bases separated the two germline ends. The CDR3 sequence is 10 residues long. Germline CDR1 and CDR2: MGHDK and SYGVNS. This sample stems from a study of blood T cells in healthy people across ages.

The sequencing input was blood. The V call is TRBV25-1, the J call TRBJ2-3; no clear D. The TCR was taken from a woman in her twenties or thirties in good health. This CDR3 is CASKADTQYF. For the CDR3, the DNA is TGTGCCAGCAAGGCAGATACGCAGTATTTT. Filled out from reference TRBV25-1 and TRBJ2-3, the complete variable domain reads EADIYQTPRYLVIGTGKKITLECSQTMGHDKMYWYQQDPGMELHLIHYSYGVNSTEKGDLSSESTVSRIRTEHFPLTLESARPSHTSQYLCASKADTQYFGPGTRLTVL.